Listed below are T cell receptor beta chains from one sample, sequenced in a study of siplizumab effects on memory and regulatory T cells. Using immunoSEQ multiplex PCR, the repertoire was profiled, and TCRdb retains in-frame clones only, with some absent. Of 75,000 to 100,000 clones in the sample, just under 95% were seen once. Sequencing was done on a sample of non-Treg CD4+ T cells sorted from blood. Every receptor here comes from a human donor in good health. The CDR3 runs from the conserved cysteine through the conserved F or W. A D gene is named only where the DNA matches it firmly. Not all rows give a size; the values are once, few, many and, for expanded clones, a class.

CDR3 protein | CDR3 DNA | J gene | D gene | V gene | clone size
CASSSGAGQPQHF | TGCGCCAGCAGTTCCGGGGCGGGTCAGCCCCAGCATTTT | TRBJ1-5 | NA | TRBV10-1 | few
CASSVDATNEKLFF | TGCGCCAGCAGCGTCGACGCAACTAATGAAAAACTGTTTTTT | TRBJ1-4 | NA | TRBV5-1 | NA
CVSSPNQETQYF | TGTGTCAGCTCACCTAACCAAGAGACCCAGTACTTC | TRBJ2-5 | NA | TRBV18 | NA
CASSNSAYEQYF | TGTGCCTCCTCCAACTCAGCCTACGAGCAGTACTTC | TRBJ2-7 | NA | TRBV10-3 | few
CASSDRDRGFF | TGTGCCAGCAGTGACCGGGACAGGGGATTCTTC | TRBJ2-1 | TRBD1 | TRBV2 | NA
CASSLRFGRELFF | TGTGCCAGCAGTTTAAGGTTTGGGCGGGAGCTGTTTTTT | TRBJ2-2 | NA | TRBV28 | NA
CASSSGPQETQYF | TGCGCCAGCAGCTCCGGGCCCCAAGAGACCCAGTACTTC | TRBJ2-5 | NA | TRBV5-1 | NA
CAWSALYEQFF | TGTGCCTGGAGTGCTCTCTATGAGCAGTTCTTC | TRBJ2-1 | NA | TRBV30 | NA
CASSLGGTGDTEAFF | TGTGCCAGCAGCTTAGGCGGGACAGGGGACACTGAAGCTTTCTTT | TRBJ1-1 | TRBD1 | TRBV7-9 | NA
CASSFGRGYGYTF | TGTGCCAGCAGCTTTGGGAGGGGGTATGGCTACACCTTC | TRBJ1-2 | NA | TRBV5-6 | NA
CASSIQGGNTEAFF | TGTGCCAGTAGTATTCAGGGGGGGAACACTGAAGCTTTCTTT | TRBJ1-1 | TRBD1 | TRBV19 | NA
CASSLGTGSIGNTIYF | TGTGCCAGCAGTTTAGGGACAGGGAGTATTGGAAACACCATATATTTT | TRBJ1-3 | TRBD1 | TRBV28 | NA
CASARVGNTIYF | TGTGCCAGCGCCAGGGTCGGAAACACCATATATTTT | TRBJ1-3 | NA | TRBV6-1 | NA
CASRRDRVGEQYF | TGTGCCAGCAGGCGGGACAGGGTTGGCGAGCAGTACTTC | TRBJ2-7 | TRBD1 | TRBV6-6 | NA
CASRKDSHPQYF | TGTGCCAGCAGAAAAGACAGCCATCCGCAGTATTTT | TRBJ2-3 | NA | TRBV6-1 | NA
CASSLSGTKTEAFF | TGTGCCAGCAGCTTGTCCGGGACAAAAACTGAAGCTTTCTTT | TRBJ1-1 | NA | TRBV5-6 | NA
CASNRDTLGGGSTEAFF | TGTGCCAGCAATCGGGACACCCTGGGCGGGGGGAGCACTGAAGCTTTCTTT | TRBJ1-1 | NA | TRBV2 | NA
CAWSLLGGSYEQYF | TGTGCCTGGAGTTTGCTAGGTGGATCCTACGAGCAGTACTTC | TRBJ2-7 | NA | TRBV30 | NA
CASSPLGTGKGYTF | TGTGCCAGCTCACCACTCGGGACAGGGAAAGGCTACACCTTC | TRBJ1-2 | TRBD1 | TRBV18 | NA
CASSRTDSGANVLTF | TGTGCCAGCTCCCGGACGGACTCTGGGGCCAACGTCCTGACTTTC | TRBJ2-6 | NA | TRBV18 | NA
CAGKRAGKLFF | TGTGCCGGAAAAAGGGCGGGAAAACTGTTTTTT | TRBJ1-4 | NA | TRBV30 | NA
CASTARGLSEQFF | TGTGCCAGTACGGCTCGGGGGCTTAGTGAGCAGTTCTTC | TRBJ2-1 | NA | TRBV19 | NA
CASSSAAVEQFF | TGTGCCAGCAGCTCCGCGGCCGTTGAGCAGTTCTTC | TRBJ2-1 | NA | TRBV11-2 | NA